This TCR beta chain is drawn from a study of CD8 T cells in ankylosing spondylitis. Points from the study as a whole: The study looked at matched synovial fluid samples from ankylosing spondylitis patients. Disease-linked clones were reported to be significantly enriched there. Ankylosing spondylitis blood appeared to be characterized by a TCR beta motif of under 10 highly homologous variants. A number of the motif variants had already been described in reactive arthritis synovial fluid and blood.

Germline CDR1 is MNHEY and CDR2 is SVGAGI. The CDR3 runs to 16 residues. Trimming stripped 0 bases from V and 0 bases from J, with 10 bases between. As for this clonotype: The antigen is unknown.

It was by quantitative 5'-RACE with molecular barcodes that TCR beta libraries were made. In TCRdb, the 5' RACE reads were re-called with MiXCR into one record per CDR3 protein. The sample includes fewer than 250,000 distinct CDR3 sequences, approximately 20% of them seen just once. This receptor was identified in a male donor with ankylosing spondylitis. Sequenced sample: blood, either unsorted or a sorted T cell fraction (not recorded which). This chain connects TRBV6-5 to TRBJ2-3; perhaps TRBD2 as D (5 bases). The CDR3 sequence is CASSYSGPGSTDTQYF. CDR3 nucleotide sequence: TGTGCCAGCAGTTACTCAGGCCCGGGGAGCACAGATACGCAGTATTTT.